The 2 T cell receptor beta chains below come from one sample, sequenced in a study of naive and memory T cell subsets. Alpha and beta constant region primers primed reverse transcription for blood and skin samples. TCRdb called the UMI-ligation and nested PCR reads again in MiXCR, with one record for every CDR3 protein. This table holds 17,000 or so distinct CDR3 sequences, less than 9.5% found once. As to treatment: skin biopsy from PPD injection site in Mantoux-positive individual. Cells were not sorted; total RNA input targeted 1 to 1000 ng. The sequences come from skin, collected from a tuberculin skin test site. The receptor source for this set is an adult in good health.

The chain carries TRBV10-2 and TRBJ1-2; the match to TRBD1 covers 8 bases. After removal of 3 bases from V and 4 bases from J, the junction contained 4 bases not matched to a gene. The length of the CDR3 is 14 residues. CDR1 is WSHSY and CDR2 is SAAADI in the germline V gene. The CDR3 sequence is CASSETGGGYGYTF. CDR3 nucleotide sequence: TGCGCCAGCAGTGAAACAGGGGGAGGCTATGGCTACACCTTC.

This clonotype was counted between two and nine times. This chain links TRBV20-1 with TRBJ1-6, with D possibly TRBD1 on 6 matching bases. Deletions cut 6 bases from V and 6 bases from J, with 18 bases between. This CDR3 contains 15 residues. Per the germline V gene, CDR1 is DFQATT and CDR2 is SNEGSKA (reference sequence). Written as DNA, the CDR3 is TGCAGTGCCCCCCGACAGGACTTCCCTAATTCACCCCTCCACTTT. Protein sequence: CSAPRQDFPNSPLHF.